Shown below are 10 T cell receptor beta chains from a single sample sequenced in a study of blood T cell repertoires in COVID-19. Profiling relied on immunoSEQ multiplex PCR, and the TCRdb table lists in-frame clones only, not all of them. This repertoire shows approximately 220,000 clones, about 85% found once; its top ten account for approximately 8%. The sequenced sample was peripheral blood. All receptors derive from a woman over 75 with acute or convalescent COVID-19.

The rearrangement links TRBV5-4 to TRBJ1-5; 7 bases fit TRBD1. The CDR3 is 13 amino acids. Looked up from germline, CDR1 is SGHNT and CDR2 is YYREEE (reference sequence). V dropped 5 bases and J dropped 6; count of bases not matched to a gene: 5. The CDR3 DNA reads as TGTGCCAGCAGTCGACAGGGTTCTCAGCCCCAGCATTTT. It yields the protein CASSRQGSQPQHF.

This sequence joins TRBV3-1 (or the pseudogene TRBV3-2) and TRBJ1-2; D remains unclear. V was cut by 0 bases and J by 1 base, with 6 bases left in between. The germline V gene encodes CDR1 LGHDT and CDR2 YNNKEL (reference sequence). CDR3 length: 14 amino acids. CDR3 coding DNA: TGTGCCAGCAGCCAAGATAAGAGTAACTATGGCTACACCTTC. It translates to CASSQDKSNYGYTF.

J is TRBJ2-7 and V is TRBV28; 9 nucleotides match TRBD1. This CDR3 region has 15 residues. From germline, CDR1 is MDHEN and CDR2 SYDVKM. V was clipped by 8 bases and J by 7 bases; unmatched bases: 15. This CDR3 is CASSLGPRQGGEQYF. CDR3 nucleotides: TGTGCCAGCTCTCTTGGACCCCGACAGGGGGGAGAGCAGTACTTC.

The chain links TRBV10-2 to TRBJ1-1; weak D call: TRBD1 (5 bases). Germline CDR1 reads WSHSY; CDR2 reads SAAADI. CDR3 length equals 11 residues. Trimming cost V 3 bases and J 8 bases, with 7 bases left between them. The CDR3 spells CASSDGGEAFF. The CDR3 bases are TGCGCCAGCAGTGATGGGGGGGAAGCTTTCTTT.

This clone was seen a single time. The gene calls are TRBV19 and TRBJ1-2, with D possibly TRBD1 on 6 matching bases. The CDR3 has 13 amino acids. Germline CDR1 reads LNHDA; CDR2 reads SQIVND (reference sequence). V lost 9 bases to trimming and J lost 2 bases, with 13 bases between them. The CDR3 DNA sequence: TGTGCCAGCAACCCAAGGGGGAACTATGGCTACACCTTC. Translation gives CASNPRGNYGYTF. The whole variable domain, remainder taken from reference TRBV19 and TRBJ1-2, is DGGITQSPKYLFRKEGQNVTLSCEQNLNHDAMYWYRQDPGQGLRLIYYSQIVNDFQKGDIAEGYSVSREKKESFPLTVTSAQKNPTAFYLCASNPRGNYGYTFGSGTRLTVV.

This clone has ten or more counts. The chain has TRBV18 and TRBJ1-2, with TRBD1 matching over 8 bases. V shed 3 bases, J shed 8 bases, and the junction held 8 bases outside the gene matches. The CDR3 spans 14 residues. Germline V gene sequence: CDR1 KGHSH, CDR2 LQKENI. This CDR3 is CASSPNGQGSGYTF. In DNA form, the CDR3 reads TGTGCCAGCTCACCCAACGGACAGGGAAGCGGCTACACCTTC.

V usage is TRBV7-2 and J usage is TRBJ1-2; perhaps TRBD1 as D (6 bases). CDR1 and CDR2 from the germline V gene are SGHTA and FQGNSA. Trimming took 3 bases from V and 4 from J, leaving 12 bases between them. This CDR3 region has 14 residues. The CDR3, as DNA: TGTGCCAGCAGCTTTCGACAGGTCCTCTATGGCTACACCTTC. Translation gives CASSFRQVLYGYTF. Full variable domain (missing parts from reference TRBV7-2 and TRBJ1-2): GAGVSQSPSNKVTEKGKDVELRCDPISGHTALYWYRQSLGQGLEFLIYFQGNSAPDKSGLPSDRFSAERTGGSVSTLTIQRTQQEDSAVYLCASSFRQVLYGYTFGSGTRLTVV.

The chain couples TRBV19 to TRBJ2-7, with 11 bases matching TRBD1. J gave up 7 bases and V 3 bases, and 2 bases lay outside the gene matches. The CDR3 loop spans 13 amino acids. The germline V gene has CDR1 LNHDA and CDR2 SQIVND (reference sequence). The CDR3 DNA is TGTGCCAGTAGTATGGACAGGGGGCGGGAGCAGTACTTC. Translated: CASSMDRGREQYF.

This chain uses TRBV29-1 with TRBJ2-3; maybe TRBD2 (7 bases). Trimming left V 8 bases short and J 6 bases short, with 21 bases between. CDR3 length: 14 amino acids. Germline V gene data show CDR1 as SQVTM and CDR2 as ANQGSEA. The CDR3 region has the DNA TGCAGCACTGTGGTTCCCCGGGGGGCTGATACGCAGTATTTT. Protein product: CSTVVPRGADTQYF.

The chain recombines TRBV28 with TRBJ1-4; 10 nucleotides match TRBD1. With V trimmed by 6 bases and J by 6 bases, 1 base remained unmatched. The germline V gene encodes CDR1 MDHEN and CDR2 SYDVKM. This CDR3 is built from 13 residues. This chain's CDR3 is CASRGTGDEKLFF. In DNA, the CDR3 is TGTGCCAGCAGGGGGACAGGGGATGAAAAACTGTTTTTT. Together with reference TRBV28 and TRBJ1-4, the CDR3 gives the full variable domain: DVKVTQSSRYLVKRTGEKVFLECVQDMDHENMFWYRQDPGLGLRLIYFSYDVKMKEKGDIPEGYSVSREKKERFSLILESASTNQTSMYLCASRGTGDEKLFFGSGTQLSVL.